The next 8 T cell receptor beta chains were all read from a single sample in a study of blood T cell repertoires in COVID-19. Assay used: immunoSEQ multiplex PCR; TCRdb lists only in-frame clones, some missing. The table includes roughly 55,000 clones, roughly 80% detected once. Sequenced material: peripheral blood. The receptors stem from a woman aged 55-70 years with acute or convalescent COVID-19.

The chain's CDR3 is CASNPPGSEAFF. CDR3 DNA sequence: TGTGCCAGTAACCCCCCTGGCTCTGAAGCTTTCTTT. The V call is TRBV19, the J call TRBJ1-1; D not resolved. V was trimmed by 7 bases and J by 6 bases, leaving 12 bases between them. The CDR3 contains 12 residues. Germline V gives CDR1 LNHDA, CDR2 SQIVND (reference sequence).

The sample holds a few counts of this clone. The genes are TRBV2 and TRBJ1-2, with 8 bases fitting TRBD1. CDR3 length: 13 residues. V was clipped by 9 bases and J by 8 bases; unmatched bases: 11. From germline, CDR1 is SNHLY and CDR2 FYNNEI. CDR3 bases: TGTGCCAGTCAGTGGCAGGGGGCCTGGGGCTACACCTTC. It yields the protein CASQWQGAWGYTF.

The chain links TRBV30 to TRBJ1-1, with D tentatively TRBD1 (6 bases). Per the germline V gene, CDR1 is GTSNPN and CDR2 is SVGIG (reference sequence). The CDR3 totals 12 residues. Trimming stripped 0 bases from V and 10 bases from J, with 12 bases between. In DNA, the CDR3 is TGTGCCTGGAGTGTACAGGGATCAAGAGCTTTCTTT. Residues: CAWSVQGSRAFF.

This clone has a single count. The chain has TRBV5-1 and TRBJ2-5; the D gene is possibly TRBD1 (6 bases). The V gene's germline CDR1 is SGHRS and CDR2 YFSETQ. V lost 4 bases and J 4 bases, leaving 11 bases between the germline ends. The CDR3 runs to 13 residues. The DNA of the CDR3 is TGCGCCAGCAGCGTCCAGGGGCCAGAGACCCAGTACTTC. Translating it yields CASSVQGPETQYF.

This CDR3 is CASSGSHGRNSPLHF. The CDR3, as DNA: TGTGCCAGCAGCGGCTCTCACGGGAGAAATTCACCCCTCCACTTT. This sequence joins TRBV5-6 and TRBJ1-6; D is undetermined. The CDR3 runs to 15 residues. The ends were cut back, 4 bases at V and 7 bases at J, with 15 bases in the middle. Per the germline V gene, CDR1 is SGHDT and CDR2 is YYEEEE.

The CDR3 nucleotides are TGCGCCAGCAGCTTGAGCCAGGGGAACTATGGCTACACCTTC. Translated: CASSLSQGNYGYTF. The J gene is TRBJ1-2, the V gene TRBV5-1; D is perhaps TRBD1 (6 bases). Per the germline V gene, CDR1 is SGHRS and CDR2 is YFSETQ. The length of the CDR3 is 14 residues. The V end lost 1 base, the J end lost 2 bases, and 9 bases lay between the germline ends.

The CDR3 coding sequence is TGTGCCAGCAGGACCCCTAGCGGGAAGAACACTGAAGCTTTCTTT. Its translation: CASRTPSGKNTEAFF. The chain is built from TRBV28 and TRBJ1-1; D gene uncertain. CDR3 length equals 15 residues. The V gene's germline CDR1 is MDHEN and CDR2 SYDVKM. V gave up 6 bases and J gave up 1 base, with 15 bases separating them. The full variable domain, in which reference TRBV28 and TRBJ1-1 provide the parts outside the CDR3, is DVKVTQSSRYLVKRTGEKVFLECVQDMDHENMFWYRQDPGLGLRLIYFSYDVKMKEKGDIPEGYSVSREKKERFSLILESASTNQTSMYLCASRTPSGKNTEAFFGQGTRLTVV.

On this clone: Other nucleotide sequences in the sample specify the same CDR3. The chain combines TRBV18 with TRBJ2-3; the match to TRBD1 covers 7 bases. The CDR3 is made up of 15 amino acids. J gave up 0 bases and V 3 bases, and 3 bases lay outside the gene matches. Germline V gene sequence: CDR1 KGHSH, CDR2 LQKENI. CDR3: CASSPATGSTDTQYF. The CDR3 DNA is TGTGCCAGCTCACCTGCGACAGGGAGCACAGATACGCAGTATTTT.